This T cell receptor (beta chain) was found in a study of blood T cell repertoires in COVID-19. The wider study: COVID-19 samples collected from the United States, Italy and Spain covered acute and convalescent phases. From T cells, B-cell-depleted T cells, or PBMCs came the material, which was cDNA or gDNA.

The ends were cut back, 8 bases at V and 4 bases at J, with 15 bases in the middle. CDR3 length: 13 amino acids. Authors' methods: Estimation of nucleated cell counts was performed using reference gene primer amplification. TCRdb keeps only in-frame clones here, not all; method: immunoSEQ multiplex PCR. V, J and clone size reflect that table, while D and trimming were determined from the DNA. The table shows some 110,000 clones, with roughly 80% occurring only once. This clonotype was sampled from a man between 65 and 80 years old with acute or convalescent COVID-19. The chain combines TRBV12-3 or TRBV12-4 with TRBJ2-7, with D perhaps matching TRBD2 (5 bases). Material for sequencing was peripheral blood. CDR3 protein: CASGSGSSYEQYF. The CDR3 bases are TGTGCCAGCGGGAGTGGGAGCTCTTACGAGCAGTACTTC.